A single sample is the source of the 19 T cell receptor beta chains below, sequenced in a study of cytomegalovirus exposure and HLA in healthy donors. In the PCR, 60 Vbeta and 13 Jbeta primers were used. Data came from immunoSEQ multiplex PCR; TCRdb stores just in-frame clones and leaves some out. The sample yields some 74,000 clones, less than 85% seen once. The sequenced sample consisted of PBMCs. These receptors came from a male donor in good health and CMV-seronegative.

The gene calls are TRBV28 and TRBJ1-2; no firm D call. Trimming shortened V by 8 bases and J by 2 bases, and 9 bases separated the two germline ends. Germline CDR1 reads MDHEN; CDR2 reads SYDVKM. CDR3 length: 12 amino acids. This CDR3 reads CASSGGNYGYTF. Written as DNA, the CDR3 is TGTGCCAGCTCAGGAGGGAACTATGGCTACACCTTC.

The chain has TRBV19 and TRBJ1-2, with 9 bases fitting TRBD1. The J segment lost 3 bases and the V segment lost 5 bases, leaving 16 bases of the junction unmatched. Looked up from germline, CDR1 is LNHDA and CDR2 is SQIVND (reference sequence). The CDR3 has 18 amino acids. CDR3 loop: CASSPDHRGRVTYYGYTF. The DNA for the CDR3 is TGTGCCAGTAGTCCCGATCACAGGGGGCGGGTTACTTACTATGGCTACACCTTC.

V is TRBV28 and J is TRBJ1-5; TRBD1 is a possible D gene (5 bases). Germline assignment: CDR1 MDHEN and CDR2 SYDVKM. The V end was cut by 3 bases, the J end by 6 bases, with 12 bases between. This CDR3 comprises 14 residues. The CDR3 sequence is CASSLGGATQPQHF. In nucleotides, the CDR3 is TGTGCCAGCAGTTTGGGAGGGGCAACTCAGCCCCAGCATTTT.

In this sample, this clone turned up once. One junction end disagrees with the germline gene, perhaps due to a read error. The chain carries TRBV20-1 and TRBJ2-1, with D possibly TRBD1 on 5 matching bases. This CDR3 contains 11 residues. CDR1 and CDR2 from the germline V gene are DFQATT and SNEGSKA (reference sequence). CDR3 protein: CSARVGDRPLF. CDR3 nucleotides: TGCAGTGCTAGAGTTGGAGACAGACCCCTCTTC.

The chain carries TRBV7-9 and TRBJ2-7; 8 bases are shared with TRBD2. The CDR3 is 13 residues long. Germline V gene sequence: CDR1 SEHNR, CDR2 FQNEAQ (reference sequence). V shed 3 bases, J shed 2 bases, and the junction held 0 bases outside the gene matches. The CDR3, as DNA: TGTGCCAGCAGCTTGGGACTAGCCTACGAGCAGTACTTC. Amino acids: CASSLGLAYEQYF.

The table lists this clone with a few counts. The chain combines TRBV6-6 with TRBJ2-6; 9 bases line up with TRBD1. J gave up 2 bases and V 5 bases, and 1 base lay outside the gene matches. The CDR3 runs to 15 residues. Germline-derived CDR1 and CDR2 are MNHNY and SVGAGI (reference sequence). CDR3 in DNA: TGTGCCAGCAGTCGGACAGGGGCTGGGGCCAACGTCCTGACTTTC. Translating it yields CASSRTGAGANVLTF.

In this sample, this clone turned up once. The chain is built from TRBV9 and TRBJ2-2; 7 bases map to TRBD2. Germline V gene sequence: CDR1 SGDLS, CDR2 YYNGEE. The CDR3 extends over 15 amino acids. V was pared by 6 bases and J by 2 bases, with 7 bases of the junction left unmatched. The CDR3, as DNA: TGTGCCAGCAAGAGCGGGGCACACAACACCGGGGAGCTGTTTTTT. It encodes CASKSGAHNTGELFF.

J is TRBJ2-7 and V is TRBV13; possible D gene TRBD1, 5 bases. The germline V gene has CDR1 PRHDT and CDR2 FYEKMQ (reference sequence). V was shortened by 3 bases and J by 4 bases, with 13 bases between the two germline ends. There are 14 residues in the CDR3. CDR3 DNA sequence: TGTGCCAGCAGCTTCCCGACAGTGTCATACGAGCAGTACTTC. Its protein is CASSFPTVSYEQYF.

Turning to this clone: Sequence at one end of the junction differs from germline and may be a read error. The V gene is TRBV5-1, the J gene TRBJ2-3; 7 nucleotides match TRBD1. CDR1 is SGHRS, CDR2 YFSETQ, per germline. This CDR3 spans 16 amino acids. CDR3 sequence: CASCLGQGVRTDTQYF. The CDR3 DNA is TGCGCCAGCTGCTTGGGCCAGGGGGTACGGACAGATACGCAGTATTTT.

This chain uses TRBV5-6 with TRBJ1-5, with 11 bases fitting TRBD1. Germline loops: CDR1 SGHDT, CDR2 YYEEEE. V dropped 4 bases and J dropped 6; count of bases not matched to a gene: 3. The CDR3 has 14 amino acids. The CDR3 is CASSLGQGAQPQHF. In nucleotides, the CDR3 is TGTGCCAGCAGCCTAGGACAGGGGGCTCAGCCCCAGCATTTT.

The rearrangement uses TRBV7-9 and TRBJ2-5, with 10 bases fitting TRBD2. The V and J ends lost 5 bases and 1 base, in that order; junction bases with no gene match: 7. Germline CDR1 and CDR2: SEHNR and FQNEAQ (reference sequence). This CDR3 contains 16 residues. In DNA form, the CDR3 reads TGTGCCAGCAGCCCAAGAGCGGGAGGGGTCCAAGAGACCCAGTACTTC. This encodes CASSPRAGGVQETQYF.

The chain has TRBV2 and TRBJ1-4, with 8 bases lining up with TRBD1. The CDR3 is made up of 14 amino acids. V lost 10 bases and J lost 3; bases outside the gene matches: 7. Germline V CDR1 and CDR2: SNHLY, FYNNEI. CDR3 sequence reads: CATRWGQANEKLFF. As DNA, the CDR3 is TGTGCCACTCGCTGGGGACAGGCTAATGAAAAACTGTTTTTT.

A note on this clone: One end of the junction does not line up with germline, which may come from a read error. Other DNA variants within this sample encode the same CDR3. This chain connects TRBV7-9 to TRBJ2-7; D not resolved. CDR3 length: 12 amino acids. Per germline, CDR1 SEHNR and CDR2 FQNEAQ (reference sequence). The CDR3 DNA reads as TGTTCCAGCAGCCTCGTCAGGTACGAGCAGTACTTC. Translation: CSSSLVRYEQYF.

This rearrangement joins TRBV7-3 to TRBJ2-1, with TRBD2 matching over 12 bases. The J segment lost 8 bases and the V segment lost 2 bases, leaving 4 bases of the junction unmatched. In germline, CDR1 is SGHTA, CDR2 FQGTGA. The CDR3 contains 15 residues. The CDR3 region has the DNA TGTGCCAGCAGCTTATTGACTAGCGGGAGTGATGAGCAGTTCTTC. Translation: CASSLLTSGSDEQFF. The full variable domain, in which reference TRBV7-3 and TRBJ2-1 provide the parts outside the CDR3, is GAGVSQTPSNKVTEKGKYVELRCDPISGHTALYWYRQSLGQGPEFLIYFQGTGAADDSGLPNDRFFAVRPEGSVSTLKIQRTERGDSAVYLCASSLLTSGSDEQFFGPGTRLTVL.

V usage is TRBV29-1 and J usage is TRBJ2-5; 8 nucleotides match TRBD1. CDR1 is SQVTM, CDR2 ANQGSEA, per germline. The CDR3 length is 15 residues. J gave up 2 bases and V 7 bases, and 12 bases lay outside the gene matches. The CDR3 DNA follows: TGCAGCGCGAGACAGGGGTCTTGGGATCAAGAGACCCAGTACTTC. Amino acid sequence: CSARQGSWDQETQYF.

This clone was picked up a small number of times. The chain recombines TRBV7-2 with TRBJ2-1, with 13 positions matching TRBD2. Germline lookup yields CDR1 SGHTA and CDR2 FQGNSA. This CDR3 has 19 amino acids. V lost 5 bases to trimming and J lost 7 bases; unmatched junction nucleotides: 17. The CDR3 bases are TGTGCCAGCAGCCAACCCCGGACTAGCGGGGGCCTGCTTGGAAATGAGCAGTTCTTC. Protein sequence: CASSQPRTSGGLLGNEQFF.

The chain joins TRBV4-1 to TRBJ1-3; tentatively, D is TRBD1 (5 bases). The V end was cut by 0 bases, the J end by 7 bases, with 16 bases between. The CDR3 sequence is 16 residues long. Germline values: CDR1 MGHRA, CDR2 YSYEKL. The CDR3 DNA is TGCGCCAGCAGCCAAGACGGTCGGGGCCGGGGGAACACCATATATTTT. Translation gives CASSQDGRGRGNTIYF.

The chain employs TRBV21-1 and TRBJ2-7; the D call in the table, TRBD2, was not verified against the DNA. TRBV21-1 is assigned pseudogene status. This CDR3 spans 20 amino acids. This chain's CDR3 is CASSKADSGGAAFAAYEQYF. In DNA, the CDR3 is TGTGCCAGCAGCAAAGCGGATAGCGGGGGGGCCGCCTTCGCCGCCTACGAGCAGTACTTC.

This clone was observed a handful of times. Sequence at one end of the junction differs from germline and may be a read error. The chain uses TRBV6-5 and TRBJ1-2, with D uncertain. This CDR3 spans 12 amino acids. Germline assignment: CDR1 MNHEY and CDR2 SVGAGI. The CDR3 DNA is TGTGCCAGCAGTTACGCCGATGGAGGCTACCCCTTC. This sequence encodes CASSYADGGYPF.